Listed here are 25 T cell receptor beta chains from one sample, sequenced in a study of cytomegalovirus exposure and HLA in healthy donors. With 60 Vbeta and 13 Jbeta primers, the PCR was carried out. Assay used: immunoSEQ multiplex PCR; TCRdb lists only in-frame clones, some missing. The sample has 170,000 or so clones; around 74% are singletons. Sequences were obtained from PBMCs. The origin of the receptors is a male donor in good health and CMV-seronegative.

The V gene is TRBV19, the J gene TRBJ2-6; D not resolved. This CDR3 is built from 14 residues. V gave up 4 bases and J gave up 2 bases, with 6 bases separating them. The germline V gene encodes CDR1 LNHDA and CDR2 SQIVND (reference sequence). The CDR3 sequence is CASSSSAGANVLTF. DNA of the CDR3: TGTGCCAGTAGTAGTTCTGCTGGGGCCAACGTCCTGACTTTC.

The chain employs TRBV4-2 and TRBJ1-1; the D is unclear. The CDR3 is 15 residues long. V lost 1 base and J 4 bases, leaving 13 bases between the germline ends. Per the germline V gene, CDR1 is LGHNA and CDR2 is YNFKEQ. The CDR3 bases are TGTGCCAGCAGCCAAGGTAGCCGGCGAGTCACTGAAGCTTTCTTT. This codes for CASSQGSRRVTEAFF.

This sequence joins TRBV19 and TRBJ2-1, with 10 bases that match TRBD2. CDR1 and CDR2 (germline): LNHDA, SQIVND (reference sequence). The CDR3 consists of 15 residues. The trim removed 7 bases at V and 5 bases at J, leaving 8 bases unmatched. CDR3: CASTPSGRYNNEQFF. CDR3 DNA: TGTGCCAGTACCCCTAGCGGGAGATATAACAATGAGCAGTTCTTC.

This rearrangement joins TRBV28 to TRBJ1-5; TRBD1 aligns across 9 bases. J gave up 7 bases and V 6 bases, and 13 bases lay outside the gene matches. Germline values: CDR1 MDHEN, CDR2 SYDVKM. The CDR3 covers 16 residues. The CDR3 loop reads CASRSDPGQGWQPQHF. The DNA of the CDR3 is TGTGCCAGCAGGTCCGATCCGGGACAGGGTTGGCAGCCCCAGCATTTT.

The chain links TRBV28 to TRBJ1-2, with a weak D call TRBD1 (5 bases). The germline V gene encodes CDR1 MDHEN and CDR2 SYDVKM. The CDR3 length is 15 residues. V dropped 4 bases and J dropped 3 bases, with 15 bases sitting between them. This CDR3 is CASSYSGRWDYGYTF. For the CDR3, the DNA is TGTGCCAGCAGTTACTCAGGGAGGTGGGACTATGGCTACACCTTC.

This clone has a handful of counts. The J gene is TRBJ2-1, the V gene TRBV9; D is possibly TRBD1 (7 bases). CDR1 and CDR2 from the germline V gene are SGDLS and YYNGEE. The CDR3 consists of 16 residues. V was trimmed by 4 bases and J by 3 bases, leaving 17 bases between them. For the CDR3, the DNA is TGTGCCAGCAGCCGGCGGGGACAGCCCAACTACAATGAGCAGTTCTTC. This codes for CASSRRGQPNYNEQFF.

CDR3 region: CASSSGQGRGGYTF. CDR3 coding DNA: TGTGCCAGCAGCTCCGGACAGGGACGAGGGGGCTACACCTTC. This chain joins TRBV6-6 and TRBJ1-2, with TRBD1 matching over 8 bases. The CDR3 loop spans 14 amino acids. CDR1 is MNHNY and CDR2 is SVGAGI in the germline V gene (reference sequence). After removal of 6 bases from V and 8 bases from J, the junction contained 11 bases not matched to a gene.

The CDR3 region is CASSLVTNEQFF. The DNA of the CDR3 is TGTGCCAGCAGCTTGGTCACAAATGAGCAGTTCTTC. The chain uses TRBV5-6 and TRBJ2-1; no clear D. V shed 0 bases and J shed 7 bases, with 5 bases lying between them. The CDR3 consists of 12 residues. The germline CDR1 and CDR2 sequences are SGHDT and YYEEEE.

This chain links TRBV6-1 with TRBJ1-2, with 8 bases matching TRBD1. CDR3 length: 14 residues. The germline CDR1 and CDR2 sequences are MNHNS and SASEGT. The V segment lost 6 bases and the J segment 4 bases; nucleotides outside the gene matches: 7. In DNA, the CDR3 is TGTGCCAGCAGCCGGACAGGGCTCGGCTATGGCTACACCTTC. Its translation is CASSRTGLGYGYTF.

The chain combines TRBV30 with TRBJ1-2; D is unresolved. Germline CDR1 and CDR2: GTSNPN and SVGIG (reference sequence). Trimming took off 4 bases at V and 1 base at J, with 13 bases between the two ends. The CDR3 spans 14 residues. The CDR3 spells CAWTLAGFNYGYTF. The CDR3 nucleotides read TGTGCCTGGACCCTTGCCGGGTTTAACTATGGCTACACCTTC.

The chain has TRBV25-1 and TRBJ2-3, with TRBD2 as a possible D gene (6 bases). The length of the CDR3 is 15 residues. Germline loops: CDR1 MGHDK, CDR2 SYGVNS. V was clipped by 2 bases and J by 2 bases, with 11 bases between them. CDR3 loop: CASSETGLLTDTQYF. In DNA, the CDR3 is TGTGCCAGCAGTGAAACGGGACTCCTCACAGATACGCAGTATTTT.

The V gene is TRBV20-1, the J gene TRBJ1-4; 9 bases agree with TRBD1. Germline-derived CDR1 and CDR2 are DFQATT and SNEGSKA (reference sequence). CDR3 length: 11 residues. J gave up 11 bases and V 7 bases, and 5 bases lay outside the gene matches. For the CDR3, the DNA is TGCAGTGGGGACAGGGACGGGAAACTGTTTTTT. It yields the protein CSGDRDGKLFF.

V usage is TRBV27 and J usage is TRBJ2-7; D possibly corresponds to TRBD2 (7 bases). Between the trimmed V and J ends, which lost 6 bases and 4 bases, there was a span of 22 bases. CDR3 length equals 16 residues. Germline lookup yields CDR1 MNHEY and CDR2 SMNVEV (reference sequence). CDR3 loop: CASRPRGAQGIYEQYF. In DNA, the CDR3 is TGTGCCAGCAGACCCCGGGGGGCCCAGGGGATATACGAGCAGTACTTC.

The chain is built from TRBV19 and TRBJ2-1, with 10 bases aligning to TRBD2. Germline CDR1 reads LNHDA; CDR2 reads SQIVND (reference sequence). This CDR3 is 15 amino acids long. The V segment lost 5 bases and the J segment 7 bases; nucleotides outside the gene matches: 8. The CDR3 bases are TGTGCCAGTAGTTCGAGCGGGGGGGCTATTAATGAGCAGTTCTTC. Translated, it gives CASSSSGGAINEQFF.

CDR3 sequence reads: CSPTSSYEQYF. The CDR3 DNA follows: TGCAGTCCTACTAGCTCCTACGAGCAGTACTTC. The chain links TRBV20-1 to TRBJ2-7; D possibly corresponds to TRBD2 (5 bases). Germline assignment: CDR1 DFQATT and CDR2 SNEGSKA (reference sequence). CDR3 length equals 11 residues. The V end was cut by 8 bases, the J end by 0 bases, with 8 bases between.

Note on this clone: In the same sample, other DNA sequences code for this CDR3. The rearrangement uses TRBV6-1 and TRBJ1-5; 9 nucleotides match TRBD1. CDR1 and CDR2 from the germline V gene are MNHNS and SASEGT. CDR3 size: 13 residues. V trimming: 6 bases; J trimming: 5 bases; junction bases outside the gene matches: 2. CDR3 in DNA: TGTGCCAGCAGCGACAGGGGGGATCAGCCCCAGCATTTT. Translation: CASSDRGDQPQHF.

This chain joins TRBV18 and TRBJ2-3; no firm D call. The germline V and J ends were trimmed by 3 bases and 2 bases, with 6 bases remaining between them. Germline-derived CDR1 and CDR2 are KGHSH and LQKENI. The CDR3 is 13 residues long. CDR3 sequence: CASSPSFTDTQYF. DNA of the CDR3: TGTGCCAGCTCACCCTCTTTCACAGATACGCAGTATTTT.

V gene TRBV18 combines with J gene TRBJ1-1; D gene uncertain. Germline CDR1 is KGHSH and CDR2 is LQKENI. The CDR3 covers 13 residues. V was cut by 3 bases and J by 3 bases, with 8 bases left in between. The DNA of the CDR3 is TGTGCCAGCTCACCCTTGGCCTACACTGAAGCTTTCTTT. This encodes CASSPLAYTEAFF.

The chain carries TRBV9 and TRBJ1-1; no clear D. V lost 5 bases and J 0 bases, leaving 8 bases between the germline ends. This CDR3 is 13 amino acids long. Looked up from germline, CDR1 is SGDLS and CDR2 is YYNGEE. The CDR3 protein is CASRARVNTEAFF. Here the CDR3 DNA reads TGTGCCAGCAGGGCGAGGGTGAACACTGAAGCTTTCTTT.

The chain employs TRBV7-2 and TRBJ1-5, with 7 bases identical to TRBD1. V lost 5 bases and J lost 3; bases outside the gene matches: 7. Germline V CDR1 and CDR2: SGHTA, FQGNSA. The CDR3 is made up of 15 amino acids. The CDR3 DNA is TGTGCCAGCAGCCTGCGGACAGGAGACAATCAGCCCCAGCATTTT. It yields the protein CASSLRTGDNQPQHF.

V gene TRBV9 combines with J gene TRBJ2-2; D is undetermined. The CDR3 spans 14 residues. The germline CDR1 and CDR2 sequences are SGDLS and YYNGEE. The V and J ends lost 0 bases and 2 bases respectively, with 5 bases between them. CDR3 coding DNA: TGTGCCAGCAGCGTAGGAGATAACACCGGGGAGCTGTTTTTT. Its translation is CASSVGDNTGELFF.

The chain combines TRBV7-9 with TRBJ1-3; D ambiguous. CDR1 is SEHNR, CDR2 FQNEAQ, per germline (reference sequence). Trimming took 5 bases from V and 2 from J, leaving 13 bases between them. The CDR3 covers 15 residues. CDR3: CASSLKAGPGNTIYF. The CDR3 region has the DNA TGTGCCAGCAGCCTCAAAGCAGGCCCTGGAAACACCATATATTTT.

The chain combines TRBV9 with TRBJ2-3, with 7 bases lining up with TRBD2. J lost 0 bases, V lost 3 bases, and 1 base had no gene match. CDR1 SGDLS and CDR2 YYNGEE come from the germline V gene. CDR3 length: 14 residues. This CDR3 reads CASSDSGSTDTQYF. The CDR3 bases are TGTGCCAGCAGCGATAGCGGGAGCACAGATACGCAGTATTTT.

Worth noting for this clone: At the DNA level, this CDR3 is encoded by other sequences in the same sample as well. J is TRBJ1-5 and V is TRBV30; no firm D call. CDR1 GTSNPN and CDR2 SVGIG come from the germline V gene (reference sequence). Trimming pared 0 bases from V and 0 bases from J, leaving 12 bases between. The CDR3 extends over 16 amino acids. CDR3 DNA sequence: TGTGCCTGGAGTGTAGCGGGAGGGAATAGCAATCAGCCCCAGCATTTT. It encodes CAWSVAGGNSNQPQHF.

The CDR3 reads CASSPWDTSGNTIYF. The CDR3 region has the DNA TGTGCCAGCTCACCATGGGACACCTCTGGAAACACCATATATTTT. The chain employs TRBV18 and TRBJ1-3, with a tentative D call TRBD1 (6 bases). This CDR3 comprises 15 residues. In germline, CDR1 is KGHSH, CDR2 LQKENI. Trimming took off 2 bases at V and 0 bases at J, with 8 bases between the two ends.